The entry below describes one T cell receptor (beta chain). Its antigen is as yet unknown. The record originates from a study of T cell responses to AZD1222 COVID-19 vaccine. On the study more broadly: Samples with a second dose at about 4 or about 12 weeks were pooled together.

TCRdb keeps only in-frame clones here, not all; method: immunoSEQ multiplex PCR. The sample lists more than 65,000 clones, almost 80% seen once, with roughly 20% in the top ten. General study points: Repertoires were collected only later (after the peak T cell response had occurred). The donor cohort was predominantly white British with a female majority, and clonal diversity may have been underestimated. Nearly half of spike-specific TCRs reportedly go after variant regions that carry no mutations.

The CDR3 is made up of 16 amino acids. V dropped 7 bases and J dropped 3; count of bases not matched to a gene: 9. CDR1 is LNHDA and CDR2 is SQIVND in the germline V gene (reference sequence). The clonotype comes from an adult in good health. Source: peripheral blood, taken on day 0 of AZD1222 vaccination. The chain carries TRBV19 and TRBJ2-1, with 10 bases matching TRBD2. CDR3 coding DNA: TGTGCCAGTACCCCTGTAGCGGGAGGTTTCTACAATGAGCAGTTCTTC. Its protein is CASTPVAGGFYNEQFF.